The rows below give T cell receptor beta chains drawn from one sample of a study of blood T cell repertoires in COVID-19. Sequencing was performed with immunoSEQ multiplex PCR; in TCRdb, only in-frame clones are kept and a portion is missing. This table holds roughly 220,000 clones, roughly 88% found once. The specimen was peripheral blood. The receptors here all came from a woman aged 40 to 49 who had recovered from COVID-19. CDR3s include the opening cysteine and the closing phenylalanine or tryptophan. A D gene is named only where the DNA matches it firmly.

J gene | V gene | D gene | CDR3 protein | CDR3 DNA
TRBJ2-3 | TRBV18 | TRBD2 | CASSPLSGGETSDTQYF | TGTGCCAGCTCACCCCTTAGCGGGGGGGAAACCTCAGATACGCAGTATTTT
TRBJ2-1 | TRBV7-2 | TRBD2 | CASSPPRTSGGSYNEQFF | TGTGCCAGCAGCCCTCCCCGGACTAGCGGGGGGTCCTACAATGAGCAGTTCTTC
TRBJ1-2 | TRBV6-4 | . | CASSDSDSGTGLDGYTF | TGTGCCAGCAGTGACTCCGATTCGGGCACGGGGTTGGATGGCTACACCTTC
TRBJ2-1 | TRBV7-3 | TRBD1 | CASSPRQGSYNEQFF | TGTGCCAGCAGCCCCAGACAGGGGTCCTACAATGAGCAGTTCTTC
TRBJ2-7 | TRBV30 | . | CAYNQFYEQYF | TGTGCCTACAACCAATTCTACGAGCAGTACTTC
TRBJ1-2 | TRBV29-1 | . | CSVENQGSYYGYTF | TGCAGCGTTGAAAACCAGGGGTCTTACTATGGCTACACCTTC
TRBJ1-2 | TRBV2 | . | CASSLGTYYGYTF | TGTGCCAGCAGTCTTGGGACTTACTATGGCTACACCTTC
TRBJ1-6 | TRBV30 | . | CAWTGTQNSPLHF | TGTGCCTGGACCGGGACACAAAATTCACCCCTCCACTTT
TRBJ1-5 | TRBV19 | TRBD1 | CASQSTGSRNQPQHF | TGTGCCAGCCAATCGACAGGGTCGCGCAATCAGCCCCAGCATTTT
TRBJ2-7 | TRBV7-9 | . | CASSLVASSSYEQYF | TGTGCCAGCAGCTTAGTAGCATCAAGCTCCTACGAGCAGTACTTC
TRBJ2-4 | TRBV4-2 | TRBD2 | CASSNGLAGSLVKNIQYF | TGTGCCAGCAGCAACGGACTAGCGGGGAGTTTGGTCAAAAACATTCAGTACTTC
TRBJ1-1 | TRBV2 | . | CASSEEMDRRNTEAFF | TGTGCCAGCAGTGAGGAGATGGACAGACGGAACACTGAAGCTTTCTTT
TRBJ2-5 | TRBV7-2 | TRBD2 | CASCEAGTPWETQYF | TGTGCCAGTTGTGAAGCGGGGACTCCCTGGGAGACCCAGTACTTC
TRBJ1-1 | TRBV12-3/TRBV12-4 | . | CASRALPDTEAFF | TGTGCCAGCAGAGCGCTACCTGACACTGAAGCTTTCTTT